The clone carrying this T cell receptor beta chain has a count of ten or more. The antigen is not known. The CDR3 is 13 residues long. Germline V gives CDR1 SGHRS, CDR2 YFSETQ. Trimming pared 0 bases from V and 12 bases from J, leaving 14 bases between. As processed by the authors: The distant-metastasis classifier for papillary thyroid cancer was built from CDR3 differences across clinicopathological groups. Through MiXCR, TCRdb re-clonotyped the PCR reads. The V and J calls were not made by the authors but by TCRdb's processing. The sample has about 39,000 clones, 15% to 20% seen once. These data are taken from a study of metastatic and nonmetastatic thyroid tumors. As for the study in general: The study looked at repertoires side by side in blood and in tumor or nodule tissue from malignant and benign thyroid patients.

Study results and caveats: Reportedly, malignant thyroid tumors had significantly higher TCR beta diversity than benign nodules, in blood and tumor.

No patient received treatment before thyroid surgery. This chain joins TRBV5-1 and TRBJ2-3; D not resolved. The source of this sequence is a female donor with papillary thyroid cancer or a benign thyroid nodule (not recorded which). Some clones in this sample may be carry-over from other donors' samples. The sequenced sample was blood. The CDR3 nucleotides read TGCGCCAGCAGCTTGGTCTCCGGTGCGCATCAGTATTTT. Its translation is CASSLVSGAHQYF.